A single T cell receptor beta chain is shown here with its context. Antigen specificity is unknown. The CDR3 is 15 amino acids. Germline CDR1 SGHVS, CDR2 FQNEAQ. Trimming shortened V by 5 bases and J by 0 bases, and 11 bases separated the two germline ends. The PCR employed 60 Vbeta primers together with 13 Jbeta primers. Profiled with immunoSEQ multiplex PCR; TCRdb holds only in-frame clones, not every one. The top ten hold roughly 1.3% of the sample, which has about 180,000 clones, just under 80% seen once. This sample is part of a study of cytomegalovirus exposure and HLA in healthy donors. Study conclusions and caveats: In a later analysis, TCR beta V- and J-gene trimming showed a link to a missense DCLRE1C variant.

Sequencing input: PBMCs. The TCR was taken from a man aged 25 to 40 in good health and CMV-seronegative. The chain joins TRBV7-8 to TRBJ1-3, with D possibly TRBD1 on 6 matching bases. Here the CDR3 DNA reads TGTGCCAGCAGCGGACAGACAGCCTCTGGAAACACCATATATTTT. This codes for CASSGQTASGNTIYF.